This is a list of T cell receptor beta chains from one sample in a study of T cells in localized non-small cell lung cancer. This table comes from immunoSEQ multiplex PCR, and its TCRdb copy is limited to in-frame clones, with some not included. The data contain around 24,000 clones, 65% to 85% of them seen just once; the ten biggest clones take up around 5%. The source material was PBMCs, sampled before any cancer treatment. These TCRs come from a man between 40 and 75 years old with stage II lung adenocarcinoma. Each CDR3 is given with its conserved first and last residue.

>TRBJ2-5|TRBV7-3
CASSLVKASGGTQYF
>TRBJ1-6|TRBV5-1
CASSTDSNSPLHF
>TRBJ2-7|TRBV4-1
CASSQEGTSSDEQYF
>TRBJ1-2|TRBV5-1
CASSFEGPGYGYTF
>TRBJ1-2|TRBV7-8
CASSPTENSFLGYTF
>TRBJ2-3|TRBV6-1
CASSPGMRTDTQYF
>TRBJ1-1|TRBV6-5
CASSHPSDKGRAFF
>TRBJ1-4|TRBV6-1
CASSEARNPTNEKLFF
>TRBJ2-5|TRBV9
CASSVVIRSRETQYF
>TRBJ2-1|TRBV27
CASTRGGAASGRNEQFF
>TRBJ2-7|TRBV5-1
CASSLTSGYEQYF
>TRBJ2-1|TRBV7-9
CASSFPGTQEFF
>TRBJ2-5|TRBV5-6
CASSFGGEETQYF
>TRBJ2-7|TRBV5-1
CASSSFGEEQYF
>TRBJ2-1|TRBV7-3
CASSPGTSGGTGGVQFF
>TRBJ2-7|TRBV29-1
CSVELAGGGEQYF
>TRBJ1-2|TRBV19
CASSREVGYGYTF
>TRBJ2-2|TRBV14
CASSPWLGPGELFF
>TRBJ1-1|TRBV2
CASIVYGGNTEAFF
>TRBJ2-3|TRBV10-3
CAISESSKNSRTNF
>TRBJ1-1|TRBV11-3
CASSSVGRQAFF
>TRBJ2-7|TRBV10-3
CAISRGRDSYEQYF
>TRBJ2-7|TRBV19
CASSPGSYEQYF
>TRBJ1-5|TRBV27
CASSLGSNQPQHF
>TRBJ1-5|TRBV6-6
CASSYSTPDYQPQHF
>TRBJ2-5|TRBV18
CASSPPVRETQYF
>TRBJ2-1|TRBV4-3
CASSQDMGNEQFF
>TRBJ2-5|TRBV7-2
CASSFYGTGQETQYF
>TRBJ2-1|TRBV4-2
CASSGAGSSYNEQFF
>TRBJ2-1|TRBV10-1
CAISLGNEQFF
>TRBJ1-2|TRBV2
CASSVLQGGNYGYTF
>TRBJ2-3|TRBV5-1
CASSLGLAVDTQYF
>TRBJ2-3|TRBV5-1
CASSSWGGADTQYF
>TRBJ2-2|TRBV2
CASSGQGRNTGELFF
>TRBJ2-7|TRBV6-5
CASSFAPGYEQYF
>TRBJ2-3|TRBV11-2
CASSRQYPGTDTQYF
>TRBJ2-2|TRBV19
CASSAGGRRTGELFF
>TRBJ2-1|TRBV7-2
CASSLGSGSYNEQFF
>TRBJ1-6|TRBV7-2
CASSLQGAVNSPLHF
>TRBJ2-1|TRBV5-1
CASGLSGGSGDEQFF
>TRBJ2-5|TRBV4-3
CASSLGTGQETQYF
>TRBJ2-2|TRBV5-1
CASIGYTGELFF
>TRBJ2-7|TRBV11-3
CASSLRQSYEQYF
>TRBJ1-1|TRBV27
CASSSGTTKAFF
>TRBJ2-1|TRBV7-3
CASSLGLEGYNEQFF
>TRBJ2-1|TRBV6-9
CASRLSGGADNEQFF
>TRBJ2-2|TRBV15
CATSRATAEARELFF